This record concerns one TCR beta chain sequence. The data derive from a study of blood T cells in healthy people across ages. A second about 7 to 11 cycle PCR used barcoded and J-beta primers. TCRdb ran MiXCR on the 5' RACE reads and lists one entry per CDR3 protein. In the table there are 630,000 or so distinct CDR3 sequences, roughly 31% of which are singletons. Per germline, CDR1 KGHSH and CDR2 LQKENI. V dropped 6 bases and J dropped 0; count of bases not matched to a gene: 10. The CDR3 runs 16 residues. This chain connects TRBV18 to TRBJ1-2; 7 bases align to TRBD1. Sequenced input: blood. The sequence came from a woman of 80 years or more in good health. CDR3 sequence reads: CASSPGQKFSNYGYTF. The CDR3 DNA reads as TGTGCCAGCTCTCCGGGACAGAAATTCTCTAACTATGGCTACACCTTC.